The T cell receptor (beta chain) under discussion was sequenced for a study of Ad26.COV2.S vaccination and SARS-CoV-2 variants. CDR3 length equals 14 residues. Per the germline V gene, CDR1 is SGHAT and CDR2 is FQNNGV. The germline V and J ends were trimmed by 5 bases and 1 base, with 9 bases remaining between them. Profiling relied on immunoSEQ multiplex PCR, and the TCRdb table lists in-frame clones only, not all of them. The sample includes 300,000 to 450,000 clones, 70% to 90% of them seen just once. Treatment noted: 19 received Ad26.COV2.S at low or high dose, single or two shots; about 5 received placebo; per-sample allocation not given. Samples analyzed were those drawn on day 63 after the first vaccine or placebo injection.

This sample comprised peripheral blood, obtained in a trial of Ad26.COV2.S vaccine versus placebo. This receptor was taken from a person between 18 and 60 years old who received the Ad26.COV2.S COVID-19 vaccine or a placebo. The genes are TRBV11-2 and TRBJ2-1, with D perhaps TRBD1 or TRBD2 (5 bases each). The CDR3 DNA follows: TGTGCCAGCAGCCCGGGGACGTCCTACAATGAGCAGTTCTTC. Encoded protein: CASSPGTSYNEQFF.